This T cell receptor beta chain was retrieved from a study of blood T cell repertoires in COVID-19 (dated by TCRdb to 2018 to 2021). About the investigation overall: The collaborator samples originated in the United States, Italy and Spain and spanned the acute and convalescent phases of COVID-19. The prospective study material was composed of cDNA or gDNA derived from T cells, B-cell-depleted T cells, or PBMCs. Deeply sampled blood TCRbeta repertoires from subjects exposed to, actively infected with, or recovered from COVID-19 were included in the dataset. A freely available public database, intended as a resource for researchers studying the immune response to SARS-CoV-2, is where the repertoires were released. The samples were drawn from the first 160 participants of the ongoing ImmuneRACE study and from more than 1,000 subjects provided by 6 global collaborators. Sample metadata almost always included a de-identified subject ID, COVID-19 status, age in years and sex. HLA class I and class II types, where available, came from metadata supplied by the sample provider rather than from assay-based typing.

Summary of the overall study and its limitations: How much clinical and demographic metadata was included differed by source and by participant, and the metadata was provided uncurated.

TCRbeta CDR3 regions were amplified from genomic DNA by means of the immunoSEQ Assay, a bias-controlled multiplex PCR. On the authors' methods: The number of nucleated cells in each sample was estimated from the amplification of reference gene primers within the assay. To quantify the absolute abundance of each unique TCRbeta CDR3 rearrangement, sequence reads were collapsed and filtered. Productive Simpson clonality was computed per sample as the square root of Simpson's diversity index over productive rearrangements. TCRdb provides this immuneACCESS table in a form limited to in-frame rearrangements. Some clones are lacking; in checked studies, under half of them reflect an unresolved V gene, and why the rest are absent is not known. V and J calls and clone size are given by that table; D and trimming were obtained from the DNA. The sample table holds about 140,000 clones, of which 80% to 90% were seen once. The top ten hold about 11% of the sample.

Remarks on this clone: Which antigen it targets is not known. Per-nucleotide qualities are absent, and no much larger clonotype sits a single base away.

Spanning cysteine to phenylalanine, the CDR3 consists of 18 amino acids. Left in the record is the CDR3 DNA by itself, 54 bases read in frame from the first base. As encoded in the germline V gene (reference sequence), CDR1 is LGHDT while CDR2 is YNNKEL. V is reduced by 4 bases and J by 2 bases, leaving a spacing of 22 bases between them. Each collaborating institution followed its own protocols to collect whole blood in K2EDTA tubes. For TCRbeta analysis, collaborators shipped samples as frozen whole blood, isolated PBMCs, or DNA extracted from either of those sample types. This clonotype was obtained from a woman of 80 years or more with acute or convalescent COVID-19. This receptor chain uses TRBV3-1 (or the pseudogene TRBV3-2) and TRBJ2-3; the D gene is possibly TRBD1, with 6 bases matching. Sequencing input: peripheral blood. The DNA reads as follows: TGTGCCAGCAGCCGTCAGGGCTTCCGGGACACCCACACAGATACGCAGTATTTT. It translates to CASSRQGFRDTHTDTQYF.